The next 30 T cell receptor beta chains were all read from a single sample in a study of T cell repertoires in cytomegalovirus infection. Antigen specificity for these receptors is unknown. TCRdb re-derived calls from the reads in MiXCR, one entry per CDR3 protein. The table lists 800,000 to 950,000 distinct CDR3 sequences, about 31% of them singletons. Sequenced here: cultured CD8+ T cells from PBMCs, sampled from culture after CMV antigen stimulation. Every receptor here comes from a human donor in good health (CMV status not recorded). Some clones in this sample may be carry-over from other donors' samples.

J is TRBJ2-3 and V is TRBV4-1; D is ambiguous. V dropped 1 base and J dropped 5 bases, with 13 bases sitting between them. CDR1 and CDR2 (germline): MGHRA, YSYEKL. CDR3 size: 15 residues. The CDR3, as DNA: TGCGCCAGCAGCCAAGCGCCGGCTACCGGAGATACGCAGTATTTT. Residues: CASSQAPATGDTQYF.

This clonotype was seen a few times. This chain links TRBV7-6 with TRBJ2-2, with 7 positions matching TRBD2. Trimming cost V 5 bases and J 5 bases; bases outside gene matches: 14. The length of the CDR3 is 17 residues. Per the germline V gene, CDR1 is SGHVS and CDR2 is FNYEAQ. The CDR3 spells CASSSGAGTIITGELFF. For the CDR3, the DNA is TGTGCCAGCAGCAGCGGGGCGGGGACGATCATTACCGGGGAGCTGTTTTTT.

The chain is built from TRBV27 and TRBJ2-2, with TRBD2 matching over 10 bases. This CDR3 has 17 residues. The germline CDR1 and CDR2 sequences are MNHEY and SMNVEV (reference sequence). V shed 7 bases and J 4 bases; nucleotides not matched to a gene: 12. The CDR3 DNA sequence: TGTGCCAGCATGCCGAGCGGGGGGGAGGTTGTCACCGGGGAGCTGTTTTTT. This codes for CASMPSGGEVVTGELFF.

A note on this clonotype: This may arise from a read error, as a much more abundant clone is one base away. J is TRBJ2-3 and V is TRBV7-2; 11 bases fit TRBD2. Per the germline V gene, CDR1 is SGHTA and CDR2 is FQGNSA. The CDR3 is made up of 18 amino acids. The J segment lost 1 base and the V segment lost 1 base, leaving 7 bases of the junction unmatched. The CDR3 DNA reads TGTGCCAGCAGCTTAGAGTTAGCGGGGGGGCTCGGCACAGATACGCAGTATTTT. It translates to CASSLELAGGLGTDTQYF.

V is TRBV7-9 and J is TRBJ2-7, with TRBD1 as a possible D gene (6 bases). V was shortened by 4 bases and J by 3 bases, with 10 bases between the two germline ends. The germline V gene encodes CDR1 SEHNR and CDR2 FQNEAQ (reference sequence). This CDR3 has 13 residues. CDR3 coding DNA: TGTGCCAGCAGCTCATCAGGGGTCTACGAGCAGTACGTC. It is translated as CASSSSGVYEQYV.

The chain combines TRBV7-9 with TRBJ2-2; weak D call: TRBD2 (6 bases). Trimming took 5 bases from V and 6 from J, leaving 13 bases between them. The germline V gene encodes CDR1 SEHNR and CDR2 FQNEAQ (reference sequence). This CDR3 comprises 14 residues. The CDR3 region has the DNA TGTGCCAGCAGCGGAGGGTCTGGGGCCGGGGAGCTGTTTTTT. This translates into CASSGGSGAGELFF.

The chain is built from TRBV20-1 and TRBJ2-6; no definite D call. The V gene's germline CDR1 is DFQATT and CDR2 SNEGSKA (reference sequence). Trimming took off 0 bases at V and 0 bases at J, with 6 bases between the two ends. The CDR3 is 15 residues long. The CDR3 bases are TGCAGTGCTAGAGATAAAAGCTCTGGGGCCAACGTCCTGACTTTC. It specifies CSARDKSSGANVLTF.

This rearrangement joins TRBV27 to TRBJ1-5; D gene ambiguous. Germline assignment: CDR1 MNHEY and CDR2 SMNVEV (reference sequence). V lost 5 bases and J 4 bases, leaving 9 bases between the germline ends. The CDR3 spans 13 residues. The CDR3 protein is CASSASVNQPQHF. The DNA of the CDR3 is TGTGCCAGCAGTGCTTCAGTTAATCAGCCCCAGCATTTT.

This chain uses TRBV6-5 with TRBJ1-2, with a tentative D call TRBD1 (6 bases). The CDR3 runs 14 residues. With 4 bases removed from V and 4 bases from J, the gap between germline ends came to 13 bases. Germline lookup yields CDR1 MNHEY and CDR2 SVGAGI. CDR3 amino acids: CASSFDRTPYGYTF. DNA for the CDR3: TGTGCCAGCAGTTTTGACAGGACCCCCTATGGCTACACCTTC.

V is TRBV6-2 or TRBV6-3 and J is TRBJ2-1; TRBD2 agrees at 8 bases. The CDR3 length is 18 residues. With V trimmed by 0 bases and J by 3 bases, 10 bases remained unmatched. The germline CDR1 and CDR2 sequences are MNHEY and SVGEGT. The CDR3 loop reads CASSYSLAGLDSYNEQFF. The CDR3, as DNA: TGTGCCAGCAGTTACTCGTTAGCGGGGCTTGATAGCTACAATGAGCAGTTCTTC.

This chain connects TRBV5-4 to TRBJ2-1; 14 bases fit TRBD2. The V gene's germline CDR1 is SGHNT and CDR2 YYREEE (reference sequence). The V gene end was trimmed by 2 bases and the J gene end by 9 bases; junction bases not matched to a gene: 4. CDR3 length equals 15 residues. The CDR3: CASSFGTSGGGEQFF. The CDR3 DNA reads TGTGCCAGCAGCTTTGGGACTAGCGGGGGTGGTGAGCAGTTCTTC.

On this clonotype itself: A much larger clone differs by one base, so this may be a read error. The V and J genes are TRBV12-3 or TRBV12-4 and TRBJ1-1; tentatively, D is TRBD1 (5 bases). Trimming pared 1 base from V and 5 bases from J, leaving 14 bases between. The CDR3 is 15 amino acids. The CDR3 bases are TGTGCCAGCAGTTTAGATGGGGGGTCGAGTACTGAAGCTTTCTTT. Translating gives CASSLDGGSSTEAFF.

Many counts were recorded for this clonotype. The CDR3 DNA reads TGTGCCAGCAGCGATATTGGGGGTGGGAATCAGCCCCAGCATTTT. Amino acids: CASSDIGGGNQPQHF. The chain links TRBV7-2 to TRBJ1-5, with TRBD1 as a possible D gene (5 bases). The CDR3 has 15 amino acids. Germline lookup yields CDR1 SGHTA and CDR2 FQGNSA. The germline V and J ends were trimmed by 5 bases and 4 bases, with 15 bases remaining between them.

This clonotype showed up many times. The rearrangement joins TRBV7-8 to TRBJ2-2; 8 nucleotides match TRBD2. Germline V gene data show CDR1 as SGHVS and CDR2 as FQNEAQ. Germline trimming cut 5 bases from V and 1 base from J; bases unmatched to any gene: 6. CDR3 length equals 16 residues. CDR3 sequence: CASSPLGLVNTGELFF. CDR3 sequence (DNA): TGTGCCAGCAGCCCATTGGGACTAGTGAACACCGGGGAGCTGTTTTTT.

This clonotype was seen at least ten times. The chain employs TRBV7-9 and TRBJ1-5, with unresolved D. Trimming took off 6 bases at V and 7 bases at J, with 10 bases between the two ends. From germline, CDR1 is SEHNR and CDR2 FQNEAQ (reference sequence). The CDR3 consists of 12 residues. Here the CDR3 DNA reads TGTGCCAGCAGGTCCGATAGGCAGCCCCAGCATTTT. The encoded protein is CASRSDRQPQHF. Looking up the rest from reference TRBV7-9 and TRBJ1-5 gives the full variable domain: DTGVSQNPRHKITKRGQNVTFRCDPISEHNRLYWYRQTLGQGPEFLTYFQNEAQLEKSRLLSDRFSAERPKGSFSTLEIQRTEQGDSAMYLCASRSDRQPQHFGDGTRLSIL.

The chain employs TRBV19 and TRBJ2-2; D is perhaps TRBD1 (6 bases). Trimming removed 3 bases at V and 4 bases at J, with 9 bases between. The CDR3 runs 14 residues. CDR1 and CDR2 from the germline V gene are LNHDA and SQIVND (reference sequence). In DNA, the CDR3 is TGTGCCAGTAGTATTTCAGGGGCCACCGGGGAGCTGTTTTTT. Translation: CASSISGATGELFF.

This clonotype was seen a handful of times. This chain connects TRBV12-5 to TRBJ2-3, with a weak D call TRBD2 (6 bases). CDR1 and CDR2 from the germline V gene are LGHNT and FRNRAP. The CDR3 contains 15 residues. Trimming stripped 5 bases from V and 0 bases from J, with 12 bases between. The CDR3 spells CASGPQRASTDTQYF. CDR3 nucleotide sequence: TGTGCTAGTGGTCCTCAGCGGGCGAGCACAGATACGCAGTATTTT. Combining the CDR3 with reference TRBV12-5 and TRBJ2-3 gives the whole variable domain DARVTQTPRHKVTEMGQEVTMRCQPILGHNTVFWYRQTMMQGLELLAYFRNRAPLDDSGMPKDRFSAEMPDATLATLKIQPSEPRDSAVYFCASGPQRASTDTQYFGPGTRLTVL.

The V gene is TRBV6-2 or TRBV6-3, the J gene TRBJ2-3, with D perhaps matching TRBD1 or TRBD2 (6 bases each). The V gene's germline CDR1 is MNHEY and CDR2 SVGEGT. This CDR3 comprises 15 residues. Trimming stripped 7 bases from V and 2 bases from J, with 16 bases between. The CDR3 bases are TGTGCCAGCACCGAGGAGGGGGATGCCACAGATACGCAGTATTTT. Translated, it gives CASTEEGDATDTQYF.

This clonotype was counted many times. This sequence joins TRBV5-1 and TRBJ2-1, with 8 bases aligning to TRBD2. The ends lost 2 bases at V and 2 bases at J; junction bases unmatched: 3. The CDR3 sequence is 15 residues long. The germline V gene encodes CDR1 SGHRS and CDR2 YFSETQ. CDR3 sequence: CASSFGGAPYNEQFF. CDR3 DNA: TGCGCCAGCAGCTTCGGGGGGGCTCCCTACAATGAGCAGTTCTTC.

This sequence joins TRBV25-1 and TRBJ2-3; D is tentatively TRBD1 or TRBD2 (5 bases each). With 1 base removed from V and 4 bases from J, the gap between germline ends came to 9 bases. The germline gives CDR1 MGHDK, CDR2 SYGVNS. CDR3 length equals 14 residues. CDR3 sequence reads: CASSEFGGSDTQYF. The CDR3 DNA is TGTGCCAGCAGTGAATTTGGGGGTTCAGATACGCAGTATTTT. Combining the CDR3 with reference TRBV25-1 and TRBJ2-3 gives the whole variable domain EADIYQTPRYLVIGTGKKITLECSQTMGHDKMYWYQQDPGMELHLIHYSYGVNSTEKGDLSSESTVSRIRTEHFPLTLESARPSHTSQYLCASSEFGGSDTQYFGPGTRLTVL.

This clonotype was counted between two and nine times. The chain recombines TRBV7-9 with TRBJ2-1; D is perhaps TRBD1 or TRBD2 (5 bases each). Trimming took off 5 bases at V and 15 bases at J, with 17 bases between the two ends. The length of the CDR3 is 12 residues. Germline V lookup: CDR1 SEHNR, CDR2 FQNEAQ (reference sequence). This CDR3 is CASSLGTGGWFF. The CDR3 coding sequence is TGTGCCAGCAGCCTAGGGACGGGCGGGTGGTTCTTC. The whole variable domain, remainder taken from reference TRBV7-9 and TRBJ2-1, is DTGVSQNPRHKITKRGQNVTFRCDPISEHNRLYWYRQTLGQGPEFLTYFQNEAQLEKSRLLSDRFSAERPKGSFSTLEIQRTEQGDSAMYLCASSLGTGGWFFGPGTRLTVL.

Details on this clonotype: The junction departs from the called germline gene at one end, perhaps through a read error. The V gene is TRBV3-1, the J gene TRBJ1-5; tentative D call: TRBD1 (5 bases). The CDR3 runs to 15 residues. Germline V gene data show CDR1 as LGHDT and CDR2 as YNNKEL (reference sequence). The CDR3 DNA sequence: TGTGCCAGCAGCCAAGATCGGGGGGAAGGGCAGCTCCAGCATTTT. It codes for CASSQDRGEGQLQHF.

J is TRBJ2-2 and V is TRBV7-9, with 10 nucleotides matching TRBD1. Germline V lookup: CDR1 SEHNR, CDR2 FQNEAQ (reference sequence). J was trimmed by 4 bases and V by 4 bases; bases with no gene match: 6. The CDR3 is made up of 16 amino acids. The CDR3 protein is CASSSRDRGGTGELFF. The CDR3 DNA sequence: TGTGCCAGCAGCTCCAGGGACAGGGGAGGCACCGGGGAGCTGTTTTTT.

The rearrangement uses TRBV28 and TRBJ1-2; D is uncertain. This CDR3 region has 14 residues. V was clipped by 7 bases and J by 7 bases, with 19 bases between them. Per the germline V gene, CDR1 is MDHEN and CDR2 is SYDVKM. CDR3 bases: TGTGCCAGCACCGAACGAGGGCCGATACTTGGCTACACCTTC. Translated: CASTERGPILGYTF.

This chain links TRBV12-3 or TRBV12-4 with TRBJ1-2, with a weak D call TRBD1 (6 bases). The CDR3 contains 12 residues. V was cut by 4 bases and J by 6 bases, with 9 bases left in between. CDR3 residues: CASSSGGDGYTF. CDR3 nucleotides: TGTGCCAGCAGTTCCGGGGGCGATGGCTACACCTTC.

This clonotype was observed a few times. The rearrangement joins TRBV29-1 to TRBJ1-1; D is perhaps TRBD1 (6 bases). CDR3 length equals 15 residues. CDR1 is SQVTM and CDR2 is ANQGSEA in the germline V gene. Trimming cost V 7 bases and J 1 base, with 19 bases left between them. In nucleotides, the CDR3 is TGCAGCGCGGGCGCGGGGGGCGTAGGGAACACTGAAGCTTTCTTT. Protein: CSAGAGGVGNTEAFF.

As regards this clonotype: A much larger clone lies one base from this, so it may be a read error. The chain employs TRBV7-2 and TRBJ1-1; 10 bases are shared with TRBD1. The germline V gene encodes CDR1 SGHTA and CDR2 FQGNSA. CDR3 length: 18 residues. The J segment lost 1 base and the V segment lost 5 bases, leaving 13 bases of the junction unmatched. CDR3 DNA sequence: TGTGCCAGCAGCCGGACCGGACAGGGGGTATCTTGGAACACTGAAGCTTTCTTT. It yields the protein CASSRTGQGVSWNTEAFF.

This clonotype was observed many times. The CDR3 protein is CASSARTGRHGYTF. The CDR3, as DNA: TGTGCCAGCAGTGCCCGGACAGGGCGTCATGGCTACACCTTC. The chain links TRBV25-1 to TRBJ1-2; TRBD1 aligns across 8 bases. The germline gives CDR1 MGHDK, CDR2 SYGVNS. The CDR3 runs to 14 residues. V shed 4 bases, J shed 6 bases, and the junction held 7 bases outside the gene matches.

The V call is TRBV6-2 or TRBV6-3, the J call TRBJ2-7; perhaps TRBD1 as D (6 bases). Looked up from germline, CDR1 is MNHEY and CDR2 is SVGEGT. The CDR3 has 16 amino acids. Trimming removed 0 bases at V and 4 bases at J, with 16 bases between. CDR3 nucleotide sequence: TGTGCCAGCAGTTACTCGAGTGGGGGCGCCTTTTACGAGCAGTACGTC. Translation: CASSYSSGGAFYEQYV.

V usage is TRBV6-5 and J usage is TRBJ2-7; tentative D call: TRBD2 (5 bases). Germline V CDR1 and CDR2: MNHEY, SVGAGI. The CDR3 is 14 residues long. V gave up 0 bases and J gave up 6 bases, with 12 bases separating them. CDR3 nucleotide sequence: TGTGCCAGCAGTTACTCGAACGGGGAAGGCGAGCAGTACTTC. This translates into CASSYSNGEGEQYF.